The rows below give T cell receptor beta chains drawn from one sample of a study of control samples from healthy donors and cancer patients. The assay was immunoSEQ multiplex PCR, and TCRdb's table has in-frame clones only and misses some. The table shows around 68,000 clones, with 75% to 90% occurring only once. The source material was PBMCs. The receptors were sampled from a woman aged 45-59 years with lung cancer. Both conserved end residues are part of each CDR3. The order of the fields is D gene, V gene, J gene, clone size, CDR3 protein, CDR3 DNA. D genes are given only for firm matches. The size field is filled for only some rows; it gives once, few, many or a size class.

NA	TRBV18	TRBJ2-3	NA	CASSPGTDTQYF	TGTGCCAGCTCACCAGGCACAGATACGCAGTATTTT
NA	TRBV30	TRBJ2-3	NA	CAWSVRRTSTDTQYF	TGTGCCTGGAGTGTGAGAAGGACTAGCACAGATACGCAGTATTTT
NA	TRBV23-1	TRBJ1-4	NA	CASSQGKPERKLFF	TGCGCCAGCAGCCAGGGGAAACCCGAGCGAAAACTGTTTTTT
TRBD1	TRBV5-1	TRBJ1-2	NA	CASTLNQQGYYGYTF	TGCGCCAGCACTCTTAACCAACAGGGGTACTATGGCTACACCTTC
NA	TRBV15	TRBJ2-7	NA	CATSGGRGPPYEQYF	TGTGCCACCAGCGGGGGGCGGGGGCCCCCCTACGAGCAGTACTTC
TRBD1	TRBV7-3	TRBJ2-7	NA	CASSLNPGTGYEQYF	TGTGCCAGCAGCTTAAATCCTGGGACAGGGTACGAGCAGTACTTC
TRBD1	TRBV19	TRBJ2-5	once	CASSRGQGKVTQYF	TGTGCCAGTAGCCGTGGACAGGGAAAAGTGACCCAGTACTTC
TRBD1	TRBV14	TRBJ1-1	once	CASSQDWAGGTEAFF	TGTGCCAGCAGCCAAGATTGGGCAGGGGGCACTGAAGCTTTCTTT
NA	TRBV5-1	TRBJ1-2	NA	CASSSSSAPPFGYTF	TGCGCCAGCAGCTCTTCGTCTGCGCCTCCTTTTGGCTACACCTTC
TRBD1	TRBV6-5	TRBJ2-3	NA	CASSSGQGTDTQYF	TGTGCCAGCAGTTCGGGACAGGGCACAGATACGCAGTATTTT
NA	TRBV12-3/TRBV12-4	TRBJ2-7	NA	CAGSLPNYEQYF	TGTGCCGGCAGTTTACCTAACTACGAGCAGTACTTC
NA	TRBV5-1	TRBJ2-7	NA	CASSRPTGTVYEQYF	TGCGCCAGCAGCCGACCAACCGGGACTGTTTACGAGCAGTACTTC
NA	TRBV2	TRBJ2-2	NA	CASSDSTGLFF	TGTGCCAGCAGTGATTCGACGGGGCTGTTTTTT
TRBD1	TRBV29-1	TRBJ1-3	once	CSAGTATGNTIYF	TGCAGCGCGGGGACAGCCACTGGAAACACCATATATTTT
NA	TRBV15	TRBJ1-5	once	CATSSGAGLASNQPQHF	TGTGCCACCAGCAGCGGTGCAGGGTTAGCTAGCAATCAGCCCCAGCATTTT
NA	TRBV28	TRBJ1-6	NA	CASFQSSYNSPLHF	TGTGCCAGCTTTCAGAGCTCCTATAATTCACCCCTCCACTTT
NA	TRBV6-2/TRBV6-3	TRBJ2-7	NA	CASSPLVGGTYEQYF	TGTGCCAGCAGTCCCTTGGTGGGCGGCACCTACGAGCAGTACTTC
NA	TRBV2	TRBJ1-2	NA	CASSETGEYYGYTF	TGTGCCAGCAGTGAAACCGGGGAATACTATGGCTACACCTTC
NA	TRBV6-1	TRBJ2-6	few	CASSELAWTSGANVLTF	TGTGCCAGCAGTGAACTCGCCTGGACCTCTGGGGCCAACGTCCTGACTTTC
TRBD2	TRBV19	TRBJ2-1	NA	CASSVLAGYNEQFF	TGTGCCAGTAGTGTACTAGCGGGATACAATGAGCAGTTCTTC
NA	TRBV12-3/TRBV12-4	TRBJ1-5	few	CASKDGNQPQHF	TGTGCCAGCAAGGATGGAAATCAGCCCCAGCATTTT
NA	TRBV10-2	TRBJ1-1	NA	CASSALGYTEAFF	TGCGCCAGCAGTGCCCTTGGGTACACTGAAGCTTTCTTT
NA	TRBV4-3	TRBJ2-5	NA	CASSPLGGNWGTQYF	TGCGCCAGCAGCCCTCTTGGGGGGAATTGGGGGACCCAGTACTTC
NA	TRBV2	TRBJ1-1	NA	CASSLTLNTEAFF	TGTGCCAGCAGTCTTACGCTGAACACTGAAGCTTTCTTT
NA	TRBV7-3	TRBJ2-1	NA	CASSLTSQGYNEQFF	TGTGCCAGCAGCTTAACGTCCCAGGGATACAATGAGCAGTTCTTC
NA	TRBV7-9	TRBJ1-1	NA	CASSLDTGEEAFF	TGTGCCAGCAGCTTAGACACTGGGGAGGAAGCTTTCTTT
TRBD1	TRBV15	TRBJ1-1	NA	CATSGTRQGTNTEAFF	TGTGCCACCAGCGGAACTAGACAGGGGACGAACACTGAAGCTTTCTTT
NA	TRBV6-5	TRBJ2-7	NA	CASRARRDSYEQYF	TGTGCCAGCAGGGCCCGCAGGGATAGCTACGAGCAGTACTTC